The next 30 T cell receptor beta chains were all read from a single sample in a study of Tregs in tolerant kidney transplant recipients. The protocol was immunoSEQ multiplex PCR, while the TCRdb copy is restricted to in-frame clones and leaves out a portion. Its listing shows roughly 34,000 clones. The sequenced sample was CD8+ T cells from blood, obtained before the transplant. The origin of the receptors is a human donor who received a combined kidney and bone marrow transplant.

Notes on this clone: The read comes to an end 3 residues before the CDR3 does, leaving the germline J gene to fill in the end. The chain has TRBV7-6 and TRBJ1-2, with TRBD1 matching 7 bases. Germline V gene data show CDR1 as SGHVS and CDR2 as FNYEAQ. The CDR3 covers 13 residues. J gave up 6 bases and V 5 bases, and 6 bases lay outside the gene matches. The CDR3 is CASSPGQANGYTF. CDR3 DNA (partial): TGTGCCAGCAGCCCCGGACAGGCGAATGGC.

Note on this clone: The sequence runs out 3 residues before the end of the CDR3; the remainder is reconstructed from the germline J gene. This chain links TRBV29-1 with TRBJ1-1, with D possibly TRBD1 on 6 matching bases. V was cut by 6 bases and J by 6 bases, with 11 bases left in between. The CDR3 runs to 11 residues. Germline CDR1 is SQVTM and CDR2 is ANQGSEA. The CDR3 region is CSVGAGAEAFF. The part of the CDR3 DNA that was read is TGCAGCGTGGGGGCAGGGGCTGAA.

Worth noting for this clone: The read is 3 residues too short to cover the CDR3 end, so that end is filled in from the germline J gene. V is TRBV20-1 and J is TRBJ1-1; 7 bases fit TRBD1. The CDR3 contains 16 residues. The V gene's germline CDR1 is DFQATT and CDR2 SNEGSKA (reference sequence). Unmatched junction bases numbered 14, after V lost 3 bases and J lost 4 bases. The DNA read from the CDR3 is TGCAGTGCTAGGGGAAGCGACAGGGATTTACGCACTGAA. Protein sequence: CSARGSDRDLRTE. The CDR3 in its entirety is CSARGSDRDLRTEAFF.

The CDR3 here is CASSSGQVNTEAFF. The sequenced part of the CDR3 DNA is TGTGCCAGCAGCTCAGGACAGGTGAACACTGAA. The chain carries TRBV7-8 and TRBJ1-1, with 7 bases lining up with TRBD1. The read ends 3 residues early relative to the CDR3; the germline J gene fills the gap. The germline V gene encodes CDR1 SGHVS and CDR2 FQNEAQ. The CDR3 totals 14 residues. Trimming cost V 4 bases and J 0 bases; bases outside gene matches: 2.

Regarding this clone: The missing CDR3 end, 3 residues past where the read stops, is filled in from the germline J gene. The rearrangement joins TRBV19 to TRBJ1-2, with 7 bases matching TRBD1. This CDR3 spans 17 amino acids. CDR1 and CDR2 (germline): LNHDA, SQIVND (reference sequence). Partial CDR3 DNA: TGTGCCAGTAGTATAGAGGGACAGTTCCTGCCCATCTCGGGC. It translates to CASSIEGQFLPISG. The whole CDR3 sequence reads CASSIEGQFLPISGYTF.

CDR3 bases read: TGTGCCAGTAGTATAGGACAGGGTTATCAGCCC. Its translation is CASSIGQGYQP. The entire CDR3 is CASSIGQGYQPQHF. The chain employs TRBV19 and TRBJ1-5, with TRBD1 matching over 7 bases. The DNA ends 3 residues before the CDR3 does, and the rest of the CDR3 is filled in from the germline J gene. The CDR3 consists of 14 residues. The trim removed 1 base at V and 5 bases at J, leaving 2 bases unmatched. The germline CDR1 and CDR2 sequences are LNHDA and SQIVND (reference sequence).

Details on this clone: The CDR3 end falls 3 residues outside the read, so it is completed with the germline J gene. This chain uses TRBV5-1 with TRBJ1-1; no reliable D call. The CDR3 length is 13 residues. Germline CDR1 is SGHRS and CDR2 is YFSETQ. The V end lost 2 bases, the J end lost 2 bases, and 7 bases lay between the germline ends. The sequenced part of the CDR3 DNA is TGCGCCAGCAGCTTAAGGCCTAACACTGAA. Protein sequence: CASSLRPNTE. The full CDR3 sequence reads CASSLRPNTEAFF.

A word on this clone: The sequence runs out 3 residues before the end of the CDR3; the remainder is reconstructed from the germline J gene. This sequence joins TRBV18 and TRBJ2-1, with 7 bases that match TRBD2. V lost 4 bases and J lost 6; bases outside the gene matches: 3. Germline V gives CDR1 KGHSH, CDR2 LQKENI. The CDR3 has 13 amino acids. CDR3 DNA (partial): TGTGCCAGCTCACGGACTAGTAGCAATGAG. As protein: CASSRTSSNE. The full CDR3 reads CASSRTSSNEQFF.

CDR3: CASSYRSGGPYNEQFF. The DNA read from the CDR3 is TGTGCCAGCAGTTATCGCAGCGGGGGGCCCTACAATGAG. This chain connects TRBV6-2 or TRBV6-3 to TRBJ2-1; TRBD2 aligns across 9 bases. The read ends 3 residues early relative to the CDR3; the germline J gene fills the gap. CDR1 and CDR2 (germline): MNHEY, SVGEGT. The CDR3 runs to 16 residues. Trimming removed 3 bases from V and 2 bases from J; junction bases left unmatched: 5.

Comments on this clone: The read halts 3 residues ahead of the CDR3 end, with the missing end drawn from the germline J gene. This rearrangement joins TRBV5-1 to TRBJ2-7; 9 nucleotides align to TRBD1. The ends lost 4 bases at V and 5 bases at J; junction bases unmatched: 7. CDR1 and CDR2 from the germline V gene are SGHRS and YFSETQ. This CDR3 has 14 amino acids. CDR3 amino acids: CASSAGTGSHEQYF. Incomplete CDR3 DNA: TGCGCCAGCAGCGCCGGGACAGGGTCCCACGAG.

A word on this clone: Sequencing ends 3 residues short of the CDR3 end; the germline J gene provides the rest. This sequence joins TRBV2 and TRBJ2-7; D is unresolved. Deletions cut 7 bases from V and 2 bases from J, with 9 bases between. This CDR3 is 12 amino acids long. The V gene's germline CDR1 is SNHLY and CDR2 FYNNEI. The sequenced part of the CDR3 DNA is TGTGCCAGCACGGCAGGAACCTACGAG. This sequence encodes CASTAGTYE. The whole CDR3 sequence reads CASTAGTYEQYF.

Points on this clone: The read ends 3 residues before the CDR3 terminus; that terminus is restored from the germline J gene. The chain joins TRBV19 to TRBJ1-1, with D possibly being TRBD1 (6 bases). The CDR3 covers 13 residues. CDR1 is LNHDA and CDR2 is SQIVND in the germline V gene (reference sequence). Trimming shortened V by 7 bases and J by 4 bases, and 13 bases separated the two germline ends. The sequenced CDR3 bases are TGTGCCAGTATTGCGGGACAAAGCACTGAA. Its protein product is CASIAGQSTE. The entire CDR3 reads CASIAGQSTEAFF.

On this clone itself: The CDR3 end falls 3 residues outside the read, so it is completed with the germline J gene. The chain is built from TRBV18 and TRBJ1-5, with D maybe TRBD1 (5 bases). The CDR3 has 15 amino acids. The germline V and J ends were trimmed by 3 bases and 3 bases, with 12 bases remaining between them. In germline, CDR1 is KGHSH, CDR2 LQKENI. The DNA read from the CDR3 is TGTGCCAGCTCACCCACTGGGGCAGTCAATCAGCCC. It specifies CASSPTGAVNQP. The whole CDR3 reads CASSPTGAVNQPQHF.

Points on this clone: The sequence runs out 3 residues before the end of the CDR3; the remainder is reconstructed from the germline J gene. The V and J genes are TRBV5-3 and TRBJ2-3; 8 bases align to TRBD2. TRBV5-3 is flagged as an ORF with uncertain function. The CDR3 extends over 17 amino acids. V lost 5 bases, J lost 2 bases, and 13 bases stayed unmatched. The CDR3 loop reads CARSFQGLAKLTDTQYF. The sequenced CDR3 bases are TGTGCCAGAAGTTTCCAAGGACTAGCCAAACTCACAGATACG.

As for this clone: The read terminates 3 residues ahead of where the CDR3 ends, so the germline J gene completes it. J is TRBJ1-6 and V is TRBV5-1; 7 nucleotides agree with TRBD1. This CDR3 has 16 residues. The germline gives CDR1 SGHRS, CDR2 YFSETQ. J gave up 6 bases and V 0 bases, and 6 bases lay outside the gene matches. CDR3 bases read: TGCGCCAGCAGCTTGGCGGACAGGCTACTTAATTCACCC. Its translation: CASSLADRLLNSP. In full, the CDR3 reads CASSLADRLLNSPLHF.

Points on this clone: The read ends 3 residues early relative to the CDR3; the germline J gene fills the gap. This chain connects TRBV7-8 to TRBJ2-1; D call uncertain. In germline, CDR1 is SGHVS, CDR2 FQNEAQ. The CDR3 is 17 amino acids. The ends were cut back, 1 base at V and 1 base at J, with 14 bases in the middle. The chain's CDR3 is CASSLVGPLVSYNEQFF. The sequenced CDR3 bases are TGTGCCAGCAGCTTAGTAGGTCCGCTAGTTTCCTACAATGAG.

On this clone itself: The CDR3 end lies 3 residues beyond the end of the read and is filled in from the germline J gene. The rearrangement uses TRBV5-5 and TRBJ2-7; 9 bases fit TRBD1. CDR3 length: 15 amino acids. V trimming: 4 bases; J trimming: 2 bases; junction bases outside the gene matches: 7. The germline V gene has CDR1 SGHKS and CDR2 YYEKEE (reference sequence). CDR3 amino acids: CASSGGQGSTYEQYF. The part of the CDR3 DNA that was read is TGTGCCAGCAGCGGGGGACAGGGCAGTACCTACGAG.

As to this clone: The read is 3 residues too short to cover the CDR3 end, so that end is filled in from the germline J gene. The gene calls are TRBV7-2 and TRBJ2-7, with D unresolved. V lost 1 base, J lost 3 bases, and 10 bases lay in between. The length of the CDR3 is 14 residues. CDR1 and CDR2 (germline): SGHTA, FQGNSA. The CDR3 bases that were read are TGTGCCAGCAGCTTAGAAAGCACCCACTACGAG. Translating it yields CASSLESTHYE. The full CDR3 protein is CASSLESTHYEQYF.

With regard to this clone: From the germline J gene comes the end of the CDR3, since the read stops 3 residues before it. The V gene is TRBV2, the J gene TRBJ2-3, with 8 bases matching TRBD2. Germline assignment: CDR1 SNHLY and CDR2 FYNNEI. This CDR3 comprises 14 residues. V trimming: 11 bases; J trimming: 3 bases; junction bases outside the gene matches: 10. CDR3 bases read: TGTGCCTCCTGGCGGGGGGTCGGAACAGATACG. Translation: CASWRGVGTDT. The whole CDR3 sequence reads CASWRGVGTDTQYF. Together with reference TRBV2 and TRBJ2-3, the CDR3 gives the full variable domain: EPEVTQTPSHQVTQMGQEVILRCVPISNHLYFYWYRQILGQKVEFLVSFYNNEISEKSEIFDDQFSVERPDGSNFTLKIRSTKLEDSAMYFCASWRGVGTDTQYFGPGTRLTVL.

To note about this clone: The CDR3 end lies 3 residues beyond the end of the read and is filled in from the germline J gene. The rearrangement links TRBV29-1 to TRBJ2-5, with D hard to call. Germline assignment: CDR1 SQVTM and CDR2 ANQGSEA. The CDR3 contains 11 residues. V lost 0 bases, J lost 7 bases, and 6 bases lay in between. CDR3 region: CSVEEGWTQYF. The CDR3 DNA, read in part, is TGCAGCGTTGAAGAGGGCTGGACC.

For this clone: Read data end 3 residues before the CDR3 end; the end is taken from the germline J gene. The gene calls are TRBV5-5 and TRBJ1-5; possible D gene TRBD1, 5 bases. The CDR3 is 14 residues long. Per the germline V gene, CDR1 is SGHKS and CDR2 is YYEKEE (reference sequence). Deletions cut 0 bases from V and 5 bases from J, with 9 bases between. The sequenced part of the CDR3 DNA is TGTGCCAGCAGCTTGGAAGGGGAGGATCAGCCC. Translating it yields CASSLEGEDQP. The full CDR3 reads CASSLEGEDQPQHF.

Worth noting for this clone: Coverage ceases 3 residues before the CDR3 finishes, and the germline J gene fills in the end. The V gene is TRBV10-1, the J gene TRBJ2-1; 10 nucleotides line up with TRBD1. Losses at the gene ends were 4 bases for V and 0 bases for J; bases not matched to a gene: 6. The CDR3 has 17 amino acids. Germline assignment: CDR1 WNHNN and CDR2 SYGVQD (reference sequence). The sequenced part of the CDR3 DNA is TGCGCCAGCAGTGGGACAGGGGGACCAAGCTCCTACAATGAG. Its translation: CASSGTGGPSSYNE. The whole CDR3 is CASSGTGGPSSYNEQFF.

About this clone: The read terminates 3 residues before the CDR3 end, so the remaining end is supplied by the germline J gene. V and J are TRBV10-2 and TRBJ2-1; the D is unclear. The ends were cut back, 0 bases at V and 5 bases at J, with 20 bases in the middle. Germline CDR1 reads WSHSY; CDR2 reads SAAADI. The CDR3 covers 18 residues. The CDR3 protein is CASSESGSGYWPHNEQFF. The sequenced CDR3 bases are TGCGCCAGCAGTGAGTCCGGGTCCGGATATTGGCCTCACAATGAG.

As regards this clone: With the read ending 3 residues before the CDR3 end, the germline J gene is used to fill in that end. The chain recombines TRBV30 with TRBJ1-3; 7 bases agree with TRBD1. The ends lost 3 bases at V and 2 bases at J; junction bases unmatched: 10. The germline V gene encodes CDR1 GTSNPN and CDR2 SVGIG (reference sequence). The CDR3 consists of 16 residues. CDR3 region: CAWSRGGSWTGNTIYF. CDR3 DNA, as far as it was read: TGTGCCTGGAGCCGAGGGGGCTCTTGGACTGGAAACACC.

Concerning this clone: The read stops 3 residues short of the end of the CDR3; the missing end is completed from the germline J gene. The chain employs TRBV6-1 and TRBJ1-2; D may be TRBD1 (5 bases). Trimming removed 1 base at V and 4 bases at J, with 13 bases between. The CDR3 sequence is 15 residues long. Per germline, CDR1 MNHNS and CDR2 SASEGT. The chain's CDR3 is CASSEEETGIYGYTF. The DNA read from the CDR3 is TGTGCCAGCAGTGAAGAAGAAACAGGAATCTATGGC.

Notes on this clone: With the read ending 3 residues before the CDR3 end, the germline J gene is used to fill in that end. V gene TRBV20-1 combines with J gene TRBJ2-7, with a tentative D call TRBD1 (6 bases). V lost 6 bases and J 5 bases, leaving 17 bases between the germline ends. The CDR3 covers 13 residues. The V gene's germline CDR1 is DFQATT and CDR2 SNEGSKA (reference sequence). The CDR3 reads CSAAEGHLHEQYF. The sequenced CDR3 bases are TGCAGTGCCGCCGAGGGACATCTCCACGAG.

Regarding this clone: Read data end 3 residues before the CDR3 end; the end is taken from the germline J gene. V gene TRBV19 combines with J gene TRBJ2-3, with TRBD1 matching 7 bases. This CDR3 is built from 14 residues. CDR1 LNHDA and CDR2 SQIVND come from the germline V gene (reference sequence). The V gene end was trimmed by 4 bases and the J gene end by 4 bases; junction bases not matched to a gene: 5. Partial CDR3 DNA: TGTGCCAGTAGTAATCGACAGGGCCCAGATACG. This sequence encodes CASSNRQGPDT. The whole CDR3 protein is CASSNRQGPDTQYF.

About this clone itself: The CDR3 is cut off 3 residues early in the read; its end comes from the germline J gene. The gene calls are TRBV29-1 and TRBJ2-6; 9 nucleotides agree with TRBD1. The CDR3 runs to 17 residues. Germline CDR1 SQVTM, CDR2 ANQGSEA. J gave up 3 bases and V 1 base, and 7 bases lay outside the gene matches. CDR3 DNA (partial): TGCAGCGTTGAAGTGTGGGACAGGGTCTTTGGGGCCAACGTC. It yields the protein CSVEVWDRVFGANV. The whole CDR3 region reads CSVEVWDRVFGANVLTF.

On this clone: The CDR3 end lies 3 residues beyond the end of the read and is filled in from the germline J gene. V usage is TRBV28 and J usage is TRBJ1-5; D might be TRBD1 (6 bases). The CDR3 is made up of 16 amino acids. The V gene's germline CDR1 is MDHEN and CDR2 SYDVKM. Trimming took off 7 bases at V and 3 bases at J, with 19 bases between the two ends. CDR3 bases read: TGTGCCAGCACCATTGACCTGACAGGCCTCAATCAGCCC. It specifies CASTIDLTGLNQP. The full CDR3 reads CASTIDLTGLNQPQHF.

Regarding this clone: The CDR3 goes on 3 residues after the read ends, and that part is filled in from the germline J gene. V gene TRBV11-1 combines with J gene TRBJ1-6, with TRBD1 matching over 7 bases. With 5 bases clipped from V and 5 bases from J, the junction kept 6 bases outside the gene matches. The germline CDR1 and CDR2 sequences are SGHAT and FQDESV (reference sequence). The CDR3 sequence is 15 residues long. The CDR3 bases that were read are TGTGCCAGCAGCCCAAGGGACAGAGATAATTCACCC. Amino acid sequence: CASSPRDRDNSP. From start to end, the CDR3 is CASSPRDRDNSPLHF. Full variable domain (outside the CDR3, taken from reference TRBV11-1 and TRBJ1-6): EAEVAQSPRYKITEKSQAVAFWCDPISGHATLYWYRQILGQGPELLVQFQDESVVDDSQLPKDRFSAERLKGVDSTLKIQPAELGDSAMYLCASSPRDRDNSPLHFGNGTRLTVT.